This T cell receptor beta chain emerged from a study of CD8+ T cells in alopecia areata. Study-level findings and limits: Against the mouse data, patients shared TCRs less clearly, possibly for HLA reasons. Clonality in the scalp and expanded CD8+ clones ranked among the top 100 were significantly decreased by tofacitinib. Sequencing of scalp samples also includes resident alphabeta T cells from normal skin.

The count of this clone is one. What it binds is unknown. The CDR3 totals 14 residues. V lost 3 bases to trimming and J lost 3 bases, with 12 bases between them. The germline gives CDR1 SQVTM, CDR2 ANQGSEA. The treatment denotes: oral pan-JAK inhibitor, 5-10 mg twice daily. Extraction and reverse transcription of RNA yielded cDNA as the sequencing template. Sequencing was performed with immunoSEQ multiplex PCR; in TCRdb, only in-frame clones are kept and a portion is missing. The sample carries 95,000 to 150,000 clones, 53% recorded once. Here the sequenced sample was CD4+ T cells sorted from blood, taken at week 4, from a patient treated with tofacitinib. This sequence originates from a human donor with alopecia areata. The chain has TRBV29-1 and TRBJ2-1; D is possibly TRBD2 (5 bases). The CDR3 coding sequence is TGCAGCGTTGAGGTGGGAGTCGGCTACAATGAGCAGTTCTTC. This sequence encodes CSVEVGVGYNEQFF.